Listed here are 27 T cell receptor beta chains from one sample, sequenced in a study of Ad26.COV2.S vaccination and SARS-CoV-2 variants. This table comes from immunoSEQ multiplex PCR, and its TCRdb copy is limited to in-frame clones, with some not included. The sample contains some 450,000 clones, around 91% of which appear only once. Treatment described: roughly 20 received Ad26.COV2.S at low or high dose, single or two shots; roughly five received placebo; per-sample allocation not given. The samples were gathered on day 63 after the first injection of vaccine or placebo. The sequencing here drew on peripheral blood, taken in a trial of Ad26.COV2.S vaccine versus placebo. Source of these receptors: a person aged 18-60 years who received the Ad26.COV2.S COVID-19 vaccine or a placebo.

This clone was detected a few times. J is TRBJ2-7 and V is TRBV2; D is possibly TRBD1 or TRBD2 (5 bases each). The germline gives CDR1 SNHLY, CDR2 FYNNEI. Trimming took off 2 bases at V and 1 base at J, with 15 bases between the two ends. This CDR3 contains 16 residues. The CDR3 bases are TGTGCCAGCAGTGAAAGTGGGGACGTGATTTCCTACGAGCAGTACTTC. Its translation: CASSESGDVISYEQYF.

The chain combines TRBV7-9 with TRBJ2-3, with 13 positions matching TRBD2. Germline V gives CDR1 SEHNR, CDR2 FQNEAQ (reference sequence). J gave up 6 bases and V 6 bases, and 6 bases lay outside the gene matches. The CDR3 loop spans 15 amino acids. The CDR3 region is CASRLLAGGSDTQYF. Here the CDR3 DNA reads TGTGCCAGCAGGTTACTAGCGGGAGGGTCGGATACGCAGTATTTT.

V is TRBV5-1 and J is TRBJ1-1; TRBD1 matches 10 bases. With V trimmed by 0 bases and J by 4 bases, 3 bases remained unmatched. CDR1 is SGHRS, CDR2 YFSETQ, per germline. The CDR3 loop spans 15 amino acids. CDR3 sequence (DNA): TGCGCCAGCAGCTTGGGGACAGGGGGAGGCACTGAAGCTTTCTTT. Translating gives CASSLGTGGGTEAFF. Complete variable domain (other parts from reference TRBV5-1 and TRBJ1-1): KAGVTQTPRYLIKTRGQQVTLSCSPISGHRSVSWYQQTPGQGLQFLFEYFSETQRNKGNFPGRFSGRQFSNSRSEMNVSTLELGDSALYLCASSLGTGGGTEAFFGQGTRLTVV.

The rearrangement uses TRBV24-1 and TRBJ2-4, with 13 bases fitting TRBD2. In germline, CDR1 is KGHDR, CDR2 SFDVKD. This CDR3 has 15 amino acids. J was trimmed by 8 bases and V by 3 bases; bases with no gene match: 3. The CDR3 reads CATSDRTSGSDIQYF. CDR3 DNA: TGTGCCACCAGTGATCGGACTAGCGGGAGTGACATTCAGTACTTC.

The genes are TRBV10-2 and TRBJ2-7; 10 bases align to TRBD1. After removal of 6 bases from V and 6 bases from J, the junction contained 8 bases not matched to a gene. Germline V CDR1 and CDR2: WSHSY, SAAADI. The CDR3 loop spans 14 amino acids. The CDR3: CASRKDRGVFEQYF. The CDR3 DNA follows: TGCGCCAGCAGGAAGGACAGGGGGGTATTCGAGCAGTACTTC.

J is TRBJ2-7 and V is TRBV7-8; possible D gene TRBD1, 6 bases. CDR1 and CDR2 (germline): SGHVS, FQNEAQ. Trimming removed 3 bases from V and 6 bases from J, with 6 bases in between. The CDR3 spans 11 residues. The CDR3 here is CASSLGAEQYF. The CDR3 coding sequence is TGTGCCAGCAGCTTGGGGGCCGAGCAGTACTTC.

The chain joins TRBV29-1 to TRBJ1-3, with D possibly being TRBD1 (5 bases). Between the trimmed V and J ends, which lost 4 bases and 0 bases, there was a span of 10 bases. Looked up from germline, CDR1 is SQVTM and CDR2 is ANQGSEA. This CDR3 region has 14 residues. The CDR3 bases are TGCAGCGTTGTGGGACCCGGCTCTGGAAACACCATATATTTT. Its protein is CSVVGPGSGNTIYF.

The V call is TRBV11-2, the J call TRBJ2-7; D is unresolved. V was clipped by 1 base and J by 4 bases, with 14 bases between them. The CDR3 consists of 15 residues. CDR1 and CDR2 from the germline V gene are SGHAT and FQNNGV. CDR3 nucleotide sequence: TGTGCCAGCAGCTTAGTCGTTTTGGGCCTATACGAGCAGTACTTC. Amino acid sequence: CASSLVVLGLYEQYF. The entire variable domain, with the rest obtained from reference TRBV11-2 and TRBJ2-7, is as follows: EAGVAQSPRYKIIEKRQSVAFWCNPISGHATLYWYQQILGQGPKLLIQFQNNGVVDDSQLPKDRFSAERLKGVDSTLKIQPAKLEDSAVYLCASSLVVLGLYEQYFGPGTRLTVT.

The chain combines TRBV7-3 with TRBJ1-1; TRBD1 matches at 8 bases. Germline CDR1 SGHTA, CDR2 FQGTGA. The length of the CDR3 is 14 residues. J was trimmed by 3 bases and V by 5 bases; bases with no gene match: 5. The CDR3 is CASSANRGDTEAFF. The DNA for the CDR3 is TGTGCCAGCAGCGCCAACAGGGGGGACACTGAAGCTTTCTTT.

The chain recombines TRBV7-2 with TRBJ1-5; D is perhaps TRBD1 (6 bases). Germline CDR1 SGHTA, CDR2 FQGNSA. V was shortened by 1 base and J by 1 base, with 17 bases between the two germline ends. The CDR3 has 18 residues. The CDR3 nucleotides are TGTGCCAGCAGCTTAGTGGGGGCTAAAAGGGGGAGCAATCAGCCCCAGCATTTT. As protein: CASSLVGAKRGSNQPQHF.

The chain links TRBV21-1 to TRBJ2-5; the D call in the table, TRBD2, was not verified against the DNA. TRBV21-1 is classified as a pseudogene. The CDR3 extends over 16 amino acids. The CDR3 nucleotides read TGTGCCAGCAGCAAAGACTGGACTAGCGGGAGTCAGACCCAGTACTTC. Protein sequence: CASSKDWTSGSQTQYF.

V usage is TRBV23-1 and J usage is TRBJ1-2, with no clear D. TRBV23-1 is an ORF; its function is uncertain. The CDR3 runs to 12 residues. Between the trimmed V and J ends, which lost 8 bases and 7 bases, there was a span of 14 bases. CDR3 in amino acids: CASSPGGGGYTF. In DNA, the CDR3 is TGCGCCAGCTCCCCGGGTGGCGGTGGCTACACCTTC.

V usage is TRBV27 and J usage is TRBJ1-1, with 9 bases fitting TRBD1. Germline trimming cut 4 bases from V and 4 bases from J; bases unmatched to any gene: 7. This CDR3 has 15 residues. Germline lookup yields CDR1 MNHEY and CDR2 SMNVEV (reference sequence). CDR3 residues: CASSSGQGSGTEAFF. The CDR3 bases are TGTGCCAGCAGTTCGGGACAGGGTTCGGGCACTGAAGCTTTCTTT.

V is TRBV2 and J is TRBJ2-1; no clear D. This CDR3 is 14 amino acids long. In germline, CDR1 is SNHLY, CDR2 FYNNEI. The V end was cut by 3 bases, the J end by 1 base, with 7 bases between. CDR3 residues: CASSEIGSYNEQFF. The CDR3 nucleotides read TGTGCCAGCAGTGAGATAGGGTCCTACAATGAGCAGTTCTTC.

V gene TRBV2 combines with J gene TRBJ2-3, with 10 bases lining up with TRBD2. The germline gives CDR1 SNHLY, CDR2 FYNNEI. V lost 5 bases, J lost 0 bases, and 11 bases stayed unmatched. The CDR3 sequence is 18 residues long. The CDR3 protein is CASSLPLGLADSTDTQYF. CDR3 nucleotides: TGTGCCAGCAGTCTGCCCCTAGGACTAGCGGATAGCACAGATACGCAGTATTTT.

This sequence joins TRBV29-1 and TRBJ2-1, with D perhaps assigned TRBD1 or TRBD2 (5 bases each). The CDR3 totals 14 residues. Germline V gives CDR1 SQVTM, CDR2 ANQGSEA. Trimming removed 8 bases from V and 5 bases from J, with 19 bases in between. CDR3 in amino acids: CSTVSVRGHNEQFF. DNA of the CDR3: TGCAGCACCGTATCGGTAAGGGGACACAATGAGCAGTTCTTC.

The chain uses TRBV18 and TRBJ1-5; possibly TRBD1 for D (5 bases). Trimming cost V 5 bases and J 0 bases, with 14 bases left between them. Germline V gene data show CDR1 as KGHSH and CDR2 as LQKENI. This CDR3 spans 16 amino acids. CDR3 region: CASSIIQTDSNQPQHF. CDR3 DNA sequence: TGTGCCAGCTCAATTATTCAGACAGATAGCAATCAGCCCCAGCATTTT.

The chain is built from TRBV28 and TRBJ1-5; D remains unclear. V lost 6 bases, J lost 9 bases, and 15 bases lay in between. The CDR3 totals 13 residues. Germline V gene lookup returns CDR1 MDHEN and CDR2 SYDVKM. The CDR3 bases are TGTGCCAGCAGACCTCCGGGAATTGGGCCCCAGCATTTT. It yields the protein CASRPPGIGPQHF.

This rearrangement joins TRBV6-5 to TRBJ1-6; 7 bases agree with TRBD1. The germline CDR1 and CDR2 sequences are MNHEY and SVGAGI. J lost 6 bases, V lost 8 bases, and 4 bases had no gene match. The CDR3 spans 13 residues. In nucleotides, the CDR3 is TGTGCCAGCCAGGGGGATCTTAATTCACCCCTCCACTTT. Its translation: CASQGDLNSPLHF.

This clone was seen more than once but under ten times. The chain couples TRBV11-2 to TRBJ1-5; no reliable D call. CDR3 length: 14 amino acids. Trimming shortened V by 1 base and J by 2 bases, and 6 bases separated the two germline ends. Germline V gene sequence: CDR1 SGHAT, CDR2 FQNNGV. CDR3 DNA: TGTGCCAGCAGCTTAGCCGGGGGCAATCAGCCCCAGCATTTT. Its protein is CASSLAGGNQPQHF.

The chain links TRBV28 to TRBJ2-7; D remains unclear. The germline V gene encodes CDR1 MDHEN and CDR2 SYDVKM. V was trimmed by 5 bases and J by 2 bases, leaving 28 bases between them. The CDR3 sequence is 19 residues long. The CDR3 nucleotides are TGTGCCAGCAGTAGGACCCACGGTGCCACCTTTTCCTTCACCTACGAGCAGTACTTC. Translation: CASSRTHGATFSFTYEQYF.

The V and J genes are TRBV27 and TRBJ1-2, with 8 bases aligning to TRBD1. The trim removed 3 bases at V and 7 bases at J, leaving 7 bases unmatched. CDR3 length equals 14 residues. Germline V gene data show CDR1 as MNHEY and CDR2 as SMNVEV (reference sequence). The CDR3 reads CASSFQDRETGYTF. The CDR3 DNA sequence: TGTGCCAGCAGTTTCCAGGACAGGGAGACTGGCTACACCTTC.

The V gene is TRBV4-2, the J gene TRBJ2-7; D remains unclear. Germline lookup yields CDR1 LGHNA and CDR2 YNFKEQ. The length of the CDR3 is 14 residues. Trimming cost V 1 base and J 4 bases, with 11 bases left between them. CDR3 nucleotides: TGTGCCAGCAGCCAAGGTGCAGATCGATACGAGCAGTACTTC. This translates into CASSQGADRYEQYF.

The chain links TRBV27 to TRBJ2-7; D is possibly TRBD2 (6 bases). Germline V lookup: CDR1 MNHEY, CDR2 SMNVEV (reference sequence). The V and J ends lost 3 bases and 6 bases respectively, with 12 bases between them. This CDR3 contains 13 residues. CDR3 in DNA: TGTGCCAGCAGTTTTGTGACAGCGGGCGAGCAGTACTTC. Encoded protein: CASSFVTAGEQYF.

The chain carries TRBV13 and TRBJ1-4, with TRBD1 as a possible D gene (5 bases). V lost 5 bases and J 8 bases, leaving 12 bases between the germline ends. This CDR3 comprises 13 residues. Per the germline V gene, CDR1 is PRHDT and CDR2 is FYEKMQ (reference sequence). This chain's CDR3 is CASSVDRSEKLFF. DNA of the CDR3: TGTGCCAGCAGCGTAGACAGATCCGAAAAACTGTTTTTT.

The chain combines TRBV5-4 with TRBJ2-5, with 12 positions matching TRBD1. Germline V gene sequence: CDR1 SGHNT, CDR2 YYREEE (reference sequence). This CDR3 has 16 amino acids. V shed 4 bases, J shed 5 bases, and the junction held 9 bases outside the gene matches. The CDR3 region has the DNA TGTGCCAGCAGCAGAATGGGACAGGGGGCTTCGGAGACCCAGTACTTC. It encodes CASSRMGQGASETQYF.

The chain employs TRBV27 and TRBJ2-7; D is unresolved. The CDR3 covers 14 residues. Germline V gene data show CDR1 as MNHEY and CDR2 as SMNVEV (reference sequence). V was clipped by 0 bases and J by 3 bases, with 9 bases between them. This chain's CDR3 is CASSLSLGFYEQYF. The CDR3 coding sequence is TGTGCCAGCAGTTTATCTTTAGGCTTCTACGAGCAGTACTTC.